The sequence of this T cell receptor (beta chain) was determined in a study of cytomegalovirus exposure and HLA in healthy donors (dated by TCRdb to between 2016 and 2019). As for the study more broadly: According to an earlier analysis of 587 of the donors, roughly 180 million T cells yielded approximately 120 million unique TCR beta sequences and 276 Gb of sequence data. A later genetic analysis took genome-wide SNP genotypes for about 55% of the roughly 670 donors and used that subset as a discovery cohort. A later analysis re-analyzed previously published TCR beta repertoires from several hundred donors and added high-resolution HLA genotyping to study TCR occurrence patterns. A handful of DR-DQ haplotypes were handled as single units for association and clustering because linkage in the cohort was strong. An early release that covered about 600 HLA-typed donors contained 300 to 350 gigabases of sequencing data and some 87 million unique TCR sequences. The number of donors typed differed by locus, with about 629-630 for A, B, C, DRB1 and DQB1, roughly 520 for DQA1, 600 to 610 for DPA1, and under 490 for DPB1. Among approximately 370 genotyped donors of the cohort, an average of approximately 240,000 unique TCR beta nucleotide sequences was sequenced per donor, of which approximately 18% were non-productive. The study combined high-throughput TCR immunosequencing, statistical association of individual TCRs with disease status, and machine learning to predict cytomegalovirus infection status. In addition to the first cohort of 650 to 750 subjects, a separate validation cohort of approximately 130 different subjects was used. Of the 398 genotyped donors, approximately 82% fell in the genetic ancestry cluster associated with self-reported Caucasian donors. HLA typing included class I and class II loci at four-digit resolution. The study profiled the T cell repertoires of 550 to 700 subjects by immunosequencing and related them to cytomegalovirus serostatus. Donor age, sex, ethnicity and CMV serostatus were compiled alongside the repertoire data. Every repertoire in the discovery cohort had been generated on one and the same sequencing platform. The study was designed to test whether signatures of past pathogen exposure could be identified by cataloging public T cell receptors. The later analysis used no new phenotypic data to find candidate immune exposures, relying instead on TCR beta sequences and their occurrence across donors. An earlier analysis of around 580 of the donors used high-throughput TCR beta sequencing to judge whether each TCR beta V gene segment behaved as functional or pseudogenic. Paper-wide results and their limitations: A later analysis associated 17,000 or so TCR beta sequences with specific HLA alleles at a false discovery rate of 0.05. In a later analysis, most CMV-associated TCR beta chains were found to appear HLA-restricted, with HLA associations seemingly driven largely by CMV exposure. The study gave a list of over 150 TCR beta chains associated with cytomegalovirus. In vitro tests confirmed that three of the cytomegalovirus-associated TCR beta chains recognize cytomegalovirus antigens. According to the authors, the approach could potentially be generalized to other disease states and immunological phenotypes. Several of the top co-occurrence clusters appeared to be linked to parvovirus B19, influenza, CMV and Epstein-Barr virus, according to a later analysis. The 87-base-pair reads could not distinguish some IMGT-functional V segments, including TRBV6-2 and TRBV6-3, so those segments were excluded. V-gene and J-gene trimming of TCR beta chains was associated with a missense DCLRE1C variant in a later genetic analysis, and the association was replicated in an independent cohort. Some 16 rarely observed V segments, including chromosome 9 orphons, were excluded from the earlier analysis of about 600 of the donors because counts were too low. In a later analysis, HLA-associated TCR beta chains were found to be more clonally expanded and to have lower generation probabilities than equally common non-associated chains. An earlier analysis of around 600 of the donors showed that most TCR beta V segments appeared in productive rearrangements either about 87% or about 30% of the time, which broadly matched IMGT annotations. The presence/absence analyses assumed that sequencing depth was roughly uniform across donors, and that assumption may not be true. In a later analysis, TCR association rates were found to vary across HLA loci, with the most associated TCRs seen for DRB1 alleles and the fewest for HLA-C alleles. When HLA alleles, especially DR and DQ, strongly co-occurred, attributing TCR associations to individual alleles was difficult. Across donors, most TCR sequences were observed very rarely, whereas some public TCRs were present in many individuals. Only TCR beta chains were sequenced in this cohort, and the absence of alpha or paired-chain data limited detectable features. A further reported finding was that TCR beta sequences accurately predicted the HLA-A and HLA-B alleles for most subjects in the first cohort. The only immune exposure information available for the cohort was CMV serostatus. The classifier was reported to diagnose cytomegalovirus status with high specificity and sensitivity in both the original and validation cohorts. Linkage disequilibrium might explain the correlated functional status among segregating V segments, but an unknown experimental factor could not be ruled out. HLA typing was unavailable for some donors at each locus, so association tests used only the typed subset. A cluster of highly shared sequence variants was judged likely to be a technical artifact of the sequencing pipeline. In a later genetic analysis, fewer N-insertions in productive TCRs were reported among donors in an Asian-associated ancestry cluster than the roughly 670-donor mean.

To prepare the library, the immunoSEQ multiplex PCR assay was applied. The multiplex PCR relied on a mix of 60 forward primers for TCR Vbeta segments and 13 reverse primers for TCR Jbeta segments. A multiplex PCR assay on genomic DNA amplified the CDR3 region of rearranged TCR beta genes. The amplified TCR beta libraries were sequenced on the Illumina HiSeq System as 87-base-pair reads. In the authors' own workflow: In a later analysis, approximately 74 million unique TCR beta chains were counted across the roughly 670 repertoires, and roughly 11 million of these chains were shared by at least two donors. Raw reads were error-corrected and collapsed into unique sequences with a nearest-neighbor algorithm that merged closely related sequences to remove PCR and sequencing errors. CDR3 sequences were aligned to IMGT reference sequences to assign V, D and J gene segments. For a sequence to be retained, a match of at least six nucleotides was required to both a V gene segment and a J gene segment. Rearrangements were called productive when the CDR3 lacked stop codons and stayed in frame with V and J; all others were non-productive. Following IMGT convention, CDR3 was defined as the stretch from the second conserved V-encoded cysteine up to the conserved J-encoded phenylalanine. In an earlier analysis of around 570 of the donors, sequences lacking an unambiguous match to a single V gene segment were excluded. An earlier analysis of 587 of the donors called V segments functional above 56.7% productive rearrangements and segregating when the between-donor standard deviation exceeded 5%. To diagnose cytomegalovirus status from the catalog of TCR beta chain sequences, a statistical classification framework was built. In a later analysis, TCR nucleotide sequences were compared against IMGT/GENE-DB human TR gene sequences so that V and J genes could be assigned. The TCRdist pipeline was used in a later analysis to assign CDR3 sequences and most-parsimonious VDJ recombination scenarios. In a later analysis, every TCR beta chain was defined by the combination of its CDR3 amino acid sequence and its V-gene family, and reads without a unique V-gene family were dropped. A later analysis removed 592 highly shared, low-generation-probability nucleotide sequences to deal with suspected cross-contamination and a sequencing artifact. In a later analysis, a clonal expansion index was calculated for each public chain from normalized within-repertoire ranks of inferred template counts. Generation probabilities in a later analysis came from a VDJ recombination model fitted to out-of-frame rearrangements, and those results were checked against IGoR. Hypergeometric tests were used in a later analysis to score TCR-TCR, TCR-HLA and TCR-CMV co-occurrence, with a repertoire-size bias correction applied to the TCR pairs. In a later analysis, false discovery rates were estimated by permuting HLA or CMV assignments 20 times. A later analysis grouped co-occurring TCRs with DBSCAN, adding TCRdist sequence similarity when clustering within HLA-allele-positive subsets. Co-occurrence clustering excluded repertoires with fewer than 30,000 or more than 120,000 public chains, plus five with anomalous nucleotide sharing. TCRdb took this table from immuneACCESS and kept in-frame rearrangements with V and J called. Such tables lack part of the clones; where checked against another copy, unresolved V genes explain under half of the gap, and the rest is unexplained. From that table come the V and J calls and clone size; the DNA was used to work out D and trimming. The sample has roughly 150,000 clones on record, roughly 10% of them singletons. Of the sample, 1.5% to 2% falls within the top ten clones.

This clone was seen only a few times. Its cognate antigen has yet to be identified. No qualities accompany the bases; no much larger clone lies one base away. The cohort was made up of 650 to 700 healthy bone marrow donors. All cohort members were sampled while nominally healthy, although unrecorded immune exposures were likely present. The donor tested CMV seronegative, placing the donor among the 300 to 450 seronegative members of the cohort. Each donor provided a peripheral blood sample, and peripheral blood mononuclear cells were used for TCR beta sequencing. Genomic DNA was extracted from the blood cell samples with the Qiagen DNeasy Blood Extraction Kit. CDR1 MNHEY and CDR2 SMNVEV are derived from the germline V gene (reference sequence). At the junction V is shortened by 6 bases and J by 4 bases; bases outside the gene matches: 3. The CDR3 numbers 13 residues from cysteine through phenylalanine. Solely the CDR3 DNA is kept, with 39 bases framed from the first base.

What was sequenced was PBMCs. The rearranged segments are TRBV27 and TRBJ1-2; 9 bases in between match TRBD1. This TCR derives from a man aged 50-59 years in good health and CMV-seronegative. The CDR3: CASRGTGPYGYTF. The nucleotide sequence reads TGTGCCAGCAGAGGGACAGGGCCCTATGGCTACACCTTC.